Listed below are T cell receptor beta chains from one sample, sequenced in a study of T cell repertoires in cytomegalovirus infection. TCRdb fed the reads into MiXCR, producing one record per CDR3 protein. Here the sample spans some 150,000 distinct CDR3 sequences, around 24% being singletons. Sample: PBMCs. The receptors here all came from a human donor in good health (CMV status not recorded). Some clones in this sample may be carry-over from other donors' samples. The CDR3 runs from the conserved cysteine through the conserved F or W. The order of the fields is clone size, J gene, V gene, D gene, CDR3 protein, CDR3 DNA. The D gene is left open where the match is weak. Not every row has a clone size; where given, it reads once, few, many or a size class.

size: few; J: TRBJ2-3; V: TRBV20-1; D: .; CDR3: CSAPRTRTDTQYF; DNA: TGCAGTGCTCCTAGGACACGCACAGATACGCAGTATTTT
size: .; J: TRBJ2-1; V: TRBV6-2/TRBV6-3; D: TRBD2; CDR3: CASSGGLDFYNEQFF; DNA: TGTGCCAGCAGTGGGGGACTAGACTTCTACAATGAGCAGTTCTTC
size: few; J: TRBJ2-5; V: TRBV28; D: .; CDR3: CASRWTSQETQYF; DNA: TGTGCCAGCCGATGGACGAGCCAAGAGACCCAGTACTTC
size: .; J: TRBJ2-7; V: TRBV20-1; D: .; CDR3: CSARGSPGDEQYF; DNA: TGCAGTGCTCGCGGGTCCCCGGGGGACGAGCAGTACTTC
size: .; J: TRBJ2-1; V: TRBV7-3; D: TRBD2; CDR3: CASSFGSGDYNEQFF; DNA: TGTGCCAGCAGCTTCGGTAGCGGGGACTACAATGAGCAGTTCTTC
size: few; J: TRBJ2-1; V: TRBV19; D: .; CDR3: CASSIGEWDNEQFF; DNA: TGTGCCAGTAGTATTGGGGAGTGGGACAATGAGCAGTTCTTC
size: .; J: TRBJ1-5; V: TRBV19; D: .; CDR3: CASMDRGGGENQPQHF; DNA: TGTGCCAGTATGGACCGCGGAGGGGGAGAGAATCAGCCCCAGCATTTT
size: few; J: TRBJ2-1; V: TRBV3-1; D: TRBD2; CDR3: CASSQTGLARDDEQFF; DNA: TGTGCCAGCAGCCAAACGGGACTAGCGCGGGATGATGAGCAGTTCTTC
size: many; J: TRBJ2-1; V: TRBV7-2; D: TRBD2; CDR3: CASSPKPTSGRDDEQFF; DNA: TGTGCCAGCAGTCCTAAACCGACTAGCGGGAGGGACGATGAGCAGTTCTTC
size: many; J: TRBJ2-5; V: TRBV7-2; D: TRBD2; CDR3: CASSPPGGGGETQYF; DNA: TGTGCCAGCAGCCCCCCGGGCGGGGGGGGAGAGACCCAGTACTTC
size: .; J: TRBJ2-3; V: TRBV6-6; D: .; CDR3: CASGPPLGGIDTQYF; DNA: TGTGCCAGCGGACCTCCACTAGGAGGGATAGATACGCAGTATTTT
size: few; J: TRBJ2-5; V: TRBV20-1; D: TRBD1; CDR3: CSAEPDRGREETQYF; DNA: TGCAGTGCCGAACCGGACAGGGGCCGAGAAGAGACCCAGTACTTC
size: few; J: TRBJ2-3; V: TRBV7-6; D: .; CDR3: CASSPGQGADTQYF; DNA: TGTGCCAGCAGCCCTGGTCAGGGAGCAGATACGCAGTATTTT
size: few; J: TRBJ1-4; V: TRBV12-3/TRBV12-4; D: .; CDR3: CASSLVGEEKLFF; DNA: TGTGCCAGCAGTTTGGTTGGGGAGGAAAAACTGTTTTTT
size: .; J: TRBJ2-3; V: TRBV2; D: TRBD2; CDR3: CASSETGGYTDTQYF; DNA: TGTGCCAGCAGTGAGACGGGGGGTTACACAGATACGCAGTATTTT
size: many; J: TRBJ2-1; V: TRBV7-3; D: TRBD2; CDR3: CASSSGLAGGYNEQFF; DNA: TGTGCCAGCAGCTCAGGACTAGCGGGAGGTTACAATGAGCAGTTCTTC
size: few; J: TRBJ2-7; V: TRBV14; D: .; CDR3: CASQLSGAYEQYF; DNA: TGTGCCAGCCAGCTGTCGGGGGCCTACGAGCAGTACTTC
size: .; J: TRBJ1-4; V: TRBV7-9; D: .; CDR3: CASSLETRTELFF; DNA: TGTGCCAGCAGCTTAGAGACGAGGACGGAACTGTTTTTT
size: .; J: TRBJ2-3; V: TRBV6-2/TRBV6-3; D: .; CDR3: CASRPDRTDTQYF; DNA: TGTGCCAGCAGACCCGACAGGACAGATACGCAGTATTTT
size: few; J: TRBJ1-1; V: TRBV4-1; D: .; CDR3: CASSQDGGAFF; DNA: TGCGCCAGCAGCCAAGATGGGGGTGCTTTCTTT
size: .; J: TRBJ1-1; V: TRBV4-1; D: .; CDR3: CASSQDLGGSGTEAFF; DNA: TGTGCCAGCAGCCAAGATTTAGGAGGGTCTGGCACTGAAGCTTTCTTT
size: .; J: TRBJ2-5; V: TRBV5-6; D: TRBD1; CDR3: CASSSIQGEETQYF; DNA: TGTGCCAGCAGCTCCATCCAGGGGGAAGAGACCCAGTACTTC
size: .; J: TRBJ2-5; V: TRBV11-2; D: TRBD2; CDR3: CASSSTSYQETQYF; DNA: TGTGCCAGCAGCTCGACTAGCTACCAAGAGACCCAGTACTTC
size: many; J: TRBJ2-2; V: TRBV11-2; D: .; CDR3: CASSLGGMKKNTGELFF; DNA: TGTGCCAGCAGCTTAGGGGGGATGAAAAAAAACACCGGGGAGCTGTTTTTT
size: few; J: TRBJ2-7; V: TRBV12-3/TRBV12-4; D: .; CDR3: CASSSRPGYEQYF; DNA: TGTGCCAGCAGTTCCCGTCCAGGCTACGAGCAGTACTTC
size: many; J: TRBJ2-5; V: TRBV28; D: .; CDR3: CASSLGGTQYF; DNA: TGTGCCAGCAGCTTAGGCGGGACCCAGTACTTC
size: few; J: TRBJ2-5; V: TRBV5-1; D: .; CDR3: CASSLWTPKETQYF; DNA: TGCGCCAGCAGCTTATGGACACCAAAGGAGACCCAGTACTTC
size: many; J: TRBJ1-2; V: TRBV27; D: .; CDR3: CASSRTVNYGYTF; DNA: TGTGCCAGCAGCCGGACAGTCAACTATGGCTACACCTTC
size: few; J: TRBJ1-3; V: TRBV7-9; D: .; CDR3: CASSVQGSGNTIYF; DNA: TGTGCCAGCAGCGTACAGGGATCCGGAAACACCATATATTTT
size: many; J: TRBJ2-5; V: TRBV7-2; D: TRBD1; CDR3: CASSLSTGAPGGETQYF; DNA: TGTGCCAGCAGCTTATCCACAGGGGCCCCAGGGGGAGAGACCCAGTACTTC
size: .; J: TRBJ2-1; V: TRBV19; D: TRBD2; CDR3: CASSTTPSLSGGTNEQFF; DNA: TGTGCCAGTAGTACAACCCCCTCCCTTAGCGGGGGAACCAATGAGCAGTTCTTC
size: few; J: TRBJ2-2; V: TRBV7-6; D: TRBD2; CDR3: CASSLKAGALNTGELFF; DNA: TGTGCCAGCAGCTTAAAAGCGGGGGCCCTGAACACCGGGGAGCTGTTTTTT
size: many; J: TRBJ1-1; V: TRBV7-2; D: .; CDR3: CASSLVGAQNTEAFF; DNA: TGTGCCAGCAGCTTAGTGGGGGCCCAGAACACTGAAGCTTTCTTT
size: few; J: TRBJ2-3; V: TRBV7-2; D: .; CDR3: CASSLKSTSTDTQYF; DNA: TGTGCCAGCAGCTTAAAGTCAACTAGCACAGATACGCAGTATTTT
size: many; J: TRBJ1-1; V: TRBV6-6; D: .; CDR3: CASSYSMGAGEAFF; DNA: TGTGCCAGCAGTTACTCGATGGGGGCAGGGGAAGCTTTCTTT
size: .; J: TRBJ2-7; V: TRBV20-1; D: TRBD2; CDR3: CSAPGLAASDEQYF; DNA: TGCAGTGCCCCGGGACTAGCGGCGTCGGACGAGCAGTACTTC
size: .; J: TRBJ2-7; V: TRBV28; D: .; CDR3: CASSMTTYEQYF; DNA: TGTGCCAGCTCAATGACCACCTACGAGCAGTACTTC
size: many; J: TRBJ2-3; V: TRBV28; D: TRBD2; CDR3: CASSLISSGITDTQYF; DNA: TGTGCCAGCAGTTTAATTTCGAGCGGGATCACAGATACGCAGTATTTT
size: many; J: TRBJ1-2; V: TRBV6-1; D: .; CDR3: CASSEQGWGYTF; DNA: TGTGCCAGCAGTGAACAGGGATGGGGCTACACCTTC
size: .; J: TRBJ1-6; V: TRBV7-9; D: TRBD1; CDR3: CASSFQTGANSPLHF; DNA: TGTGCCAGCAGCTTCCAGACAGGGGCTAATTCACCCCTCCACTTT
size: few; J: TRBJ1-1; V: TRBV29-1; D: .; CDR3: CSVDNTLTEAFF; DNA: TGCAGCGTTGATAACACGCTTACTGAAGCTTTCTTT
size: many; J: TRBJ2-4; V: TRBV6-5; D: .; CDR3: CASRGGIGKNIQYF; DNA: TGTGCCAGCAGAGGGGGAATCGGCAAAAACATTCAGTACTTC
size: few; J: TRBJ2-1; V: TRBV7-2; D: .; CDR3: CASSLTGVEFF; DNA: TGTGCCAGCAGCTTAACGGGCGTGGAGTTCTTC
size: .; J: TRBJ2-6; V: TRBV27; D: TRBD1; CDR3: CASALDRGYSGANVLTF; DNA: TGTGCCAGCGCGCTAGACAGGGGCTACTCTGGGGCCAACGTCCTGACTTTC
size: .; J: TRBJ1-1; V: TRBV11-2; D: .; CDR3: CASSLDLSGTFTEAFF; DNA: TGTGCCAGCAGCTTAGATCTCTCGGGGACGTTCACTGAAGCTTTCTTT
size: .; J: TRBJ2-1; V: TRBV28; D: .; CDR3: CASSPPLYSSYNEQFF; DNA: TGTGCCAGCAGTCCCCCCCTGTATAGCTCCTACAATGAGCAGTTCTTC
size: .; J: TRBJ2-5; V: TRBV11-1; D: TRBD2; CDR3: CASSPPGLAGGGRETQYF; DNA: TGTGCCAGCAGCCCCCCGGGACTAGCGGGAGGTGGGCGAGAGACCCAGTACTTC
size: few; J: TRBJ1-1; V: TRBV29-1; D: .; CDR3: CSGGGVHSYTEAFF; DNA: TGCAGCGGTGGGGGGGTTCACAGTTACACTGAAGCTTTCTTT
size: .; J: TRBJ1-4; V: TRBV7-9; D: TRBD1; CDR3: CASSPGTGSTNEKLFF; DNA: TGTGCCAGCAGCCCCGGGACAGGGTCAACTAATGAAAAACTGTTTTTT
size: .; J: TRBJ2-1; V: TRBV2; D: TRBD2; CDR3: CASRETSGLDNEQFF; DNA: TGTGCCAGCAGGGAGACTAGCGGACTCGACAATGAGCAGTTCTTC
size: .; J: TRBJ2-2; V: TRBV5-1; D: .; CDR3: CASSQRTGLTTGELFF; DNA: TGCGCCAGCAGCCAAAGGACGGGGTTAACCACCGGGGAGCTGTTTTTT
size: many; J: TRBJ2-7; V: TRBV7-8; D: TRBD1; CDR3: CASSLARQGAYEQYF; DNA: TGTGCCAGCAGCTTAGCGAGACAGGGGGCGTACGAGCAGTACTTC
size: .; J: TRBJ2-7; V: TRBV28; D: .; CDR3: CASRRWDGATDEQYF; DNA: TGTGCCAGCAGACGATGGGATGGGGCCACGGACGAGCAGTACTTC
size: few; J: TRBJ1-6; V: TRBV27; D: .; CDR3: CASSWDTLGSPLHF; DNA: TGTGCCAGCAGTTGGGACACCCTTGGTTCACCCCTCCACTTT
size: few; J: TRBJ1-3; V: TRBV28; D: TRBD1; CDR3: CASSLWDRGGNTIYF; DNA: TGTGCCAGCAGTTTATGGGACAGGGGAGGAAACACCATATATTTT
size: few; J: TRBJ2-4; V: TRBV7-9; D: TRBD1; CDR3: CASTRSGTALAKNIQYF; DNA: TGTGCCAGCACCAGAAGTGGGACAGCCCTAGCCAAAAACATTCAGTACTTC
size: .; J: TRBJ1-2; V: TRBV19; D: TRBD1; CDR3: CASSISQGAKGYTF; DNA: TGTGCCAGTAGTATTTCGCAGGGGGCTAAGGGCTACACCTTC